The entry that follows covers one T cell receptor (beta chain) sequence. Its antigen is undetermined. The data are from a study of T cell repertoires in cytomegalovirus infection. Points from the study as a whole: The response measured ex vivo was dominated by TCR beta clonotypes (HLA-C-restricted and CMV-specific). People with CMV and the relevant HLA were identified by cumulative public TCR beta family frequency.

TCRdb recomputed calls from the reads with MiXCR, one row per CDR3 protein. Of roughly 860,000 distinct CDR3 sequences listed, roughly 33% are singletons. Germline trimming cut 6 bases from V and 9 bases from J; bases unmatched to any gene: 4. This CDR3 has 11 amino acids. Germline V gene data show CDR1 as DFQATT and CDR2 as SNEGSKA (reference sequence). The chain links TRBV20-1 to TRBJ2-1; 8 bases map to TRBD1. The source is a human donor in good health (CMV status not recorded). Some clones in this sample may be carry-over from other donors' samples. The sample consisted of cultured CD8+ T cells from PBMCs, taken from culture after CMV antigen stimulation. CDR3 DNA sequence: TGCAGTGCCCTTGGACAGGGTGAGCAGTTCTTC. Amino acid sequence: CSALGQGEQFF.